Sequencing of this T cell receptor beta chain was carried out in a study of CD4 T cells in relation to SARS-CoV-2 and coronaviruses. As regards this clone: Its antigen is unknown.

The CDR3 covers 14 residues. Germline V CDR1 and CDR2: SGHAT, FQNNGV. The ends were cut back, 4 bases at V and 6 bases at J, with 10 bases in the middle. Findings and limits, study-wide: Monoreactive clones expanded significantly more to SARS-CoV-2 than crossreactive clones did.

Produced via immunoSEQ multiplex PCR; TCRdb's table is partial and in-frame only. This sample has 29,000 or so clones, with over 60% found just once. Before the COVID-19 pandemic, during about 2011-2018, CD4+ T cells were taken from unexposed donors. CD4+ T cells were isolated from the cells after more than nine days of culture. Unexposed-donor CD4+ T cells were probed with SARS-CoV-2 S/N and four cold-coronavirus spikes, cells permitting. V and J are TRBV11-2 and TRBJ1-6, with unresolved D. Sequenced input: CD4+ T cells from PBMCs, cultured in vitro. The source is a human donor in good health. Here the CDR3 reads CASSWQTANSPLHF. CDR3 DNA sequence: TGTGCCAGCAGCTGGCAAACAGCTAATTCACCCCTCCACTTT.